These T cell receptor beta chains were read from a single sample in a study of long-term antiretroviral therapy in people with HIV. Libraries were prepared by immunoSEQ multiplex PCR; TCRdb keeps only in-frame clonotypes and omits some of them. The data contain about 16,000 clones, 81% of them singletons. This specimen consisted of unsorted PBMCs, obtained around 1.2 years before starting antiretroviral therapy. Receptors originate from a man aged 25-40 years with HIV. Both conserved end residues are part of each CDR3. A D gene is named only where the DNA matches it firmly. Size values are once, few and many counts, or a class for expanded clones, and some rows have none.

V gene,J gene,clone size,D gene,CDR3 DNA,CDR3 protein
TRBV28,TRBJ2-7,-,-,TGTGCCAGCACCCTACCTGACAGGCCTCCCCACGAGCAGTACTTC,CASTLPDRPPHEQYF
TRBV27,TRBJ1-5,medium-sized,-,TGTGCCAGCAGCAAAGCGACGGGTAGCAATCAGCCCCAGCATTTT,CASSKATGSNQPQHF
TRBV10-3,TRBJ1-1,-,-,TGTGCCATCAGTGGAATCCCGGACACTGAAGCTTTCTTT,CAISGIPDTEAFF
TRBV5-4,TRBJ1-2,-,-,TGTGCCAGCAGCTTGGGTCGTGGGACATCGCTCTATGGCTACACCTTC,CASSLGRGTSLYGYTF
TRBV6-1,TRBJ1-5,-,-,TGTGCCAGCTTGGCACAGAGTTATAGCAATCAGCCCCAGCATTTT,CASLAQSYSNQPQHF
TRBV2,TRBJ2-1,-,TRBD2,TGTGCCAGCACTAGCGGGACCCTAGGTTTCAATGAGCAGTTCTTC,CASTSGTLGFNEQFF
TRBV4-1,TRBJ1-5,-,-,TGCGCCAGCAGCCAAGTTTGGGATCAGCCCCAGCATTTT,CASSQVWDQPQHF
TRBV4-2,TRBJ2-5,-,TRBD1,TGTGCCAGCAGCCAAGAACCACAGGGGGCCTGGGCGGAGACCCAGTACTTC,CASSQEPQGAWAETQYF
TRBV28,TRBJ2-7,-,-,TGTGCCACCCTTGGGGACTTCGGTTCGTACGAGCAGTACTTC,CATLGDFGSYEQYF
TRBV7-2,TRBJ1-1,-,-,TGTGCCAGCAGCTCCCGGGGATCCATGGGAGCTTTCTTT,CASSSRGSMGAFF
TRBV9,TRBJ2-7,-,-,TGTGCCAGCAGCGTAGGAGGGTATGAGCAGTACTTC,CASSVGGYEQYF
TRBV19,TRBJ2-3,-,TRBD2,TGTGCCAGTAGCACCCTAGCGGGGTACACAGATACGCAGTATTTT,CASSTLAGYTDTQYF
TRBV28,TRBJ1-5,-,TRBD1,TGTGCCAGCAGTCCCGAGACAGGGCGGGGGCCCCAGCATTTT,CASSPETGRGPQHF
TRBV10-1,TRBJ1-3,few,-,TGCGCCAGCTCCGACCGTAGCTCTGGAAACACCATATATTTT,CASSDRSSGNTIYF
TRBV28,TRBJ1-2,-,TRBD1,TGTGCCAGCAGAGATGGTGGCCCCCTAGGGACAGGTTCCGGCTACACCTTC,CASRDGGPLGTGSGYTF